Listed here is a single T cell receptor (beta chain). The data stem from a study of CD8+CD57+ T cells in acquired aplastic anemia. Researchers used genomic DNA as the template to profile TCR beta VDJ and CDR3. Using its own MiXCR run on the reads, TCRdb lists one record per CDR3 protein. The data show roughly 150,000 distinct CDR3 sequences, roughly 47% seen once. The sequence was collected from a human donor in good health. The sample comprised sorted CD4+, CD8+, or CD8+CD57+ T cells (not recorded which) from PBMCs.

CDR3 in DNA: TGTGCCAGCAGCGACCAGGGAAATGAGCAGTTCTTC. Translating it yields CASSDQGNEQFF. The chain combines TRBV7-9 with TRBJ2-5, with D perhaps matching TRBD1 (5 bases). The J call may be incorrect, as the DNA end agrees better with TRBJ2-1. The CDR3 contains 12 residues. Germline values: CDR1 SEHNR, CDR2 FQNEAQ (reference sequence).